This entry lists 3 T cell receptor beta chains sequenced from one sample in a study of T cell repertoires in cytomegalovirus infection (dated by TCRdb to about 2019). According to the study, the label for this sample's treatment or condition signals: in vitro stimulation with specific CMV peptide epitopes to enrich CMV-specific T cells. The antigens for these receptors are not known. The reads were generated on an Illumina HiSeq 1500. The public reads were reprocessed in TCRdb via fastp at Q25 and MiXCR, keeping in-frame beta chains. Each entry merges the rows of one CDR3 protein and shows their most common DNA and genes. This sample comprises about 480,000 distinct CDR3 sequences, 33% of them detected only once. The ten most abundant clones make up around a sixth of the sample. The sequencing used cultured PBMCs, collected from culture after CMV antigen stimulation. Receptor source: a human donor in good health (CMV status not recorded). Some clones in this sample may be carry-over from other donors' samples.

This clonotype occurred many times. The chain employs TRBV7-2 and TRBJ2-3; TRBD2 agrees at 9 bases. Per germline, CDR1 SGHTA and CDR2 FQGNSA. This CDR3 contains 16 residues. The V gene end was trimmed by 2 bases and the J gene end by 4 bases; junction bases not matched to a gene: 7. The CDR3 sequence: CASSLIPTSGPDTQYF. For the CDR3, the DNA is TGTGCCAGCAGCTTAATCCCGACTAGCGGACCAGATACGCAGTATTTT.

V is TRBV19 and J is TRBJ2-5; 9 bases map to TRBD1. Germline CDR1 is LNHDA and CDR2 is SQIVND (reference sequence). This CDR3 has 14 amino acids. V lost 6 bases and J lost 5; bases outside the gene matches: 7. The DNA of the CDR3 is TGTGCCAGTAGCGGACAGGGGCCAGGGGAGACCCAGTACTTC. The encoded protein is CASSGQGPGETQYF.

This clonotype has more than one count but fewer than ten. The chain recombines TRBV15 with TRBJ2-3, with 12 bases aligning to TRBD2. The CDR3 has 18 residues. Germline CDR1 LNHNV, CDR2 YYDKDF (reference sequence). Trimming at V came to 4 bases and at J to 3 bases, leaving 11 bases not matched to a gene. CDR3 in DNA: TGTGCCACCAGCACCGGACGCGCGACTAGCGGGAGAACAGATACGCAGTATTTT. Translating gives CATSTGRATSGRTDTQYF.